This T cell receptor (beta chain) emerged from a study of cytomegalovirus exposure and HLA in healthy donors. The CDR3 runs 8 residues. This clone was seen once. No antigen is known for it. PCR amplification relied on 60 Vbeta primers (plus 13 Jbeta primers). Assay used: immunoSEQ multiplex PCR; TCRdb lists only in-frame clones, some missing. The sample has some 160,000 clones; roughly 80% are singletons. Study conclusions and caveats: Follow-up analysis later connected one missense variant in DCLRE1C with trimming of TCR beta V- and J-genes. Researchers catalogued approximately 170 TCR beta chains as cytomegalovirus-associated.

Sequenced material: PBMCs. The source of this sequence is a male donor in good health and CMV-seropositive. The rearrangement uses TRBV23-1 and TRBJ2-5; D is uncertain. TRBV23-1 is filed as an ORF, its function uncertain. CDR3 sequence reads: CVLETQYF. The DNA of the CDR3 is TGCGTCCTAGAGACCCAGTACTTC.